This T cell receptor (beta chain) was captured in a study of shared clonotypes between healthy human individuals. Study-level information: Per donor, CD8 memory used one plate, CD8 naive used two, CD4 memory used three and CD4 naive used three.

All donors were Caucasian adults living in Nashville, Tennessee. At the deep level, the assay was run. Some clones are missing from TCRdb's copy, which holds only in-frame ones; the method was immunoSEQ multiplex PCR. The table includes more than 2,000,000 clones, 90% to 95% detected once. The CDR3 has 15 residues. Trimming shortened V by 5 bases and J by 5 bases, and 18 bases separated the two germline ends. Germline V gene data show CDR1 as SEHNR and CDR2 as FQNEAQ (reference sequence). V is TRBV7-9 and J is TRBJ2-5; D possibly corresponds to TRBD2 (7 bases). The sequencing input was naive CD4+ T cells from PBMCs. As to subset: CD45RA+ positively selected. The receptor was isolated from a man between 18 and 29 years old in good health. Some clones in this sample may be carry-over from other donors' samples. The CDR3 protein is CASSPITGGAETQYF. CDR3 nucleotides: TGTGCCAGCAGCCCGATAACTGGGGGGGCGGAGACCCAGTACTTC.